This TCR beta chain was identified in a study of T-cell memory formation after mild COVID-19. Whole-study results and caveats: Contracting CD4+ clones sat mainly in CM and EM; CD8+ in EMRA.

This clonotype was counted ten times or more. Antigen: not known. Each CDR3 protein is one row after TCRdb ran MiXCR on the 5' RACE reads. The sample includes 300,000 to 350,000 distinct CDR3 sequences, roughly an eighth of them seen just once. The CDR3 is made up of 13 amino acids. Between the trimmed V and J ends, which lost 6 bases and 7 bases, there was a span of 15 bases. Germline V lookup: CDR1 LNHDA, CDR2 SQIVND (reference sequence). The receptor comes from a man aged 18 to 29 who had mild COVID-19 (a few samples of this study predate the infection). Cell type and time point are not known. J is TRBJ1-2 and V is TRBV19; D is unresolved. Sample: PBMCs or a T cell subset sorted from them (not recorded which). The CDR3, as DNA: TGTGCCAGTAGAAGATCCCCGATGGCTGGCTACACCTTC. Its translation: CASRRSPMAGYTF.